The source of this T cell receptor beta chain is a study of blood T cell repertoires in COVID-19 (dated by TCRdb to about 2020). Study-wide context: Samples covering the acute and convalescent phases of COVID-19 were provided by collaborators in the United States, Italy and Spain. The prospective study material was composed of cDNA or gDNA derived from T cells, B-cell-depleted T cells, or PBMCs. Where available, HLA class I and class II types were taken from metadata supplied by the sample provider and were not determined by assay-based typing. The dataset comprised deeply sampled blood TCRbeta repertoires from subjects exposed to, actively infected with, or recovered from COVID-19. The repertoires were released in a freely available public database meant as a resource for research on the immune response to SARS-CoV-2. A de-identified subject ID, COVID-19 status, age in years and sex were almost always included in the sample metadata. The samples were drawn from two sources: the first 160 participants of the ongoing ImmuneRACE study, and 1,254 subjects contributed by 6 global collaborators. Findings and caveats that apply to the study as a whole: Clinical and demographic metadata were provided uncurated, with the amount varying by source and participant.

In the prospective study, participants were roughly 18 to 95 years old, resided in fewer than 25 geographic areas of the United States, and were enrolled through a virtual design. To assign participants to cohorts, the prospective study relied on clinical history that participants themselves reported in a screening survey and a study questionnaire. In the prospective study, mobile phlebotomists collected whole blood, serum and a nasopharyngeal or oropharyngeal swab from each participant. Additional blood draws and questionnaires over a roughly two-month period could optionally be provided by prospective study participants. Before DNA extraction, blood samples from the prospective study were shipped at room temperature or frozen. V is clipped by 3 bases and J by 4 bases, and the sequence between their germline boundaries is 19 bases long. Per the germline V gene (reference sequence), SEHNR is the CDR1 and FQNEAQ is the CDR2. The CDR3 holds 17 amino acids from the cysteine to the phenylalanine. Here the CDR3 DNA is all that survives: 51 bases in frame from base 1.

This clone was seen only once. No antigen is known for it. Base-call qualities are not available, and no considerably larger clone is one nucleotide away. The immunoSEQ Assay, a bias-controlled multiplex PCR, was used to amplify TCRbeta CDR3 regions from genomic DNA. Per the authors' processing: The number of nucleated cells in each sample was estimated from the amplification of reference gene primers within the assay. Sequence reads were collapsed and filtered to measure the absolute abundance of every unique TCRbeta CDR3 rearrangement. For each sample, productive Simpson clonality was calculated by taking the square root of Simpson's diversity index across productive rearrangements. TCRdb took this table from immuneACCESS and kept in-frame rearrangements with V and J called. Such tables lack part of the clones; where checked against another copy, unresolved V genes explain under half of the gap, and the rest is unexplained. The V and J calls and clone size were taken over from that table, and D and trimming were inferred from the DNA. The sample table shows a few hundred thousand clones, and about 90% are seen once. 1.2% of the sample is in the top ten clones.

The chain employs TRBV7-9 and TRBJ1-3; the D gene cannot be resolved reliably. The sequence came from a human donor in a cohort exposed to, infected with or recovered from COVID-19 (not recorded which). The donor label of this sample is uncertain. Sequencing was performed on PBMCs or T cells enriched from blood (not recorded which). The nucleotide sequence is TGTGCCAGCAGCTTCCCGCAAGGCGAGTGGGCGGGAAACACCATATATTTT. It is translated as CASSFPQGEWAGNTIYF. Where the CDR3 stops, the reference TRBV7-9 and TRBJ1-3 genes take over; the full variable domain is DTGVSQNPRHKITKRGQNVTFRCDPISEHNRLYWYRQTLGQGPEFLTYFQNEAQLEKSRLLSDRFSAERPKGSFSTLEIQRTEQGDSAMYLCASSFPQGEWAGNTIYFGEGSWLTVV.